This is a list of T cell receptor beta chains from one sample in a study of T cell responses to AZD1222 COVID-19 vaccine. Produced via immunoSEQ multiplex PCR; TCRdb's table is partial and in-frame only. This table has roughly 130,000 clones, about nine tenths appearing once. The sample consisted of peripheral blood, taken on day 0 of AZD1222 vaccination. All receptors derive from an adult in good health. CDR3s leave out the opening cysteine and the closing phenylalanine or tryptophan. A D gene is named only where the DNA matches it firmly.

. | TRBJ1-5 | TRBV7-6 | ASSRDMMDQPQH
. | TRBJ1-5 | TRBV15 | ATSGGANQPQH
. | TRBJ1-5 | TRBV15 | ATSRFDQPQH
TRBD2 | TRBJ2-1 | TRBV11-2 | ASRPSGHSNEQF
. | TRBJ1-2 | TRBV6-1 | ASSENGYGYT
TRBD2 | TRBJ2-3 | TRBV7-9 | ASSFGDYTDTQY
. | TRBJ2-7 | TRBV9 | ASSRVVGYEQY
. | TRBJ1-5 | TRBV7-9 | ASSFTGGNQPQH
. | TRBJ2-6 | TRBV30 | AWSPGMGGANVLT
TRBD1 | TRBJ1-5 | TRBV18 | ASSPLGQGARGQPQH
. | TRBJ1-4 | TRBV19 | ASAGAANEKLF
. | TRBJ2-7 | TRBV3-1/TRBV3-2 | ASSQQLGIYEQY
. | TRBJ2-1 | TRBV28 | ASSGANEQF
. | TRBJ1-2 | TRBV11-2 | ASSLQGLYGYT
. | TRBJ1-5 | TRBV19 | ASNPWGGTQPQH
. | TRBJ1-2 | TRBV10-2 | ASRSEGGYT
. | TRBJ2-2 | TRBV10-1 | ASRQDLNTGELF
. | TRBJ1-3 | TRBV9 | ASSVEASGNTIY
TRBD1 | TRBJ2-1 | TRBV7-8 | ASSLRGDRIGYEQF
. | TRBJ1-2 | TRBV9 | ASSSSPRREFGYT
. | TRBJ2-7 | TRBV10-2 | ASSGQRYEQY
TRBD1 | TRBJ2-5 | TRBV3-1/TRBV3-2 | ASSHPGTGVETQY
. | TRBJ2-3 | TRBV3-1/TRBV3-2 | ASTGGTDTQY
. | TRBJ2-5 | TRBV7-9 | ASSSAGVTQY
TRBD1 | TRBJ1-2 | TRBV5-8 | ASSGDRGHGYT
. | TRBJ2-2 | TRBV5-4 | ASSPKGGSGELF
. | TRBJ1-6 | TRBV10-3 | AAQGGVSSPLH
TRBD2 | TRBJ2-7 | TRBV9 | ASSVGASGTFGNEQY
. | TRBJ2-7 | TRBV9 | ASSAGPQGSYEQY
. | TRBJ2-1 | TRBV27 | ASSATIRRVYNEQF
TRBD1 | TRBJ2-5 | TRBV7-3 | ASSLQGARQETQY
TRBD1 | TRBJ1-1 | TRBV6-6 | ASRPSTGDTEAF
. | TRBJ2-7 | TRBV19 | ASSTPAGNYEQY
TRBD1 | TRBJ2-5 | TRBV27 | ASTLRDREETQY
. | TRBJ1-3 | TRBV5-4 | ASSIDTGNTIY
. | TRBJ1-1 | TRBV19 | ASSIRGRNTEAF
TRBD1 | TRBJ1-6 | TRBV10-2 | ASRGGQGAYSPLH
TRBD1 | TRBJ1-1 | TRBV5-4 | ATARQGGDGTEAF
. | TRBJ1-6 | TRBV13 | ASSLQGYNSPLH
. | TRBJ2-1 | TRBV7-8 | ASSPGVLGSYNEQF
TRBD1 | TRBJ1-1 | TRBV19 | ASSFRQGEAF
. | TRBJ2-1 | TRBV7-9 | ASSLEGSSYNEQF
. | TRBJ1-3 | TRBV19 | ASTERGLSSGNTIY
. | TRBJ2-7 | TRBV6-5 | ASSNPSGTLNEQY
TRBD1 | TRBJ2-1 | TRBV19 | ASSPSPGQGAREQF
. | TRBJ2-7 | TRBV5-1 | ASSLGQPDEQY
TRBD1 | TRBJ1-2 | TRBV11-2 | ASSQDRGEGYT
. | TRBJ2-1 | TRBV10-1 | ASSEVGNEQF
TRBD1 | TRBJ1-2 | TRBV4-2 | ASSRGTGRWGYT
. | TRBJ1-1 | TRBV19 | ASSISSATLNTEAF
. | TRBJ1-6 | TRBV7-6 | ASSLQENSPLH
. | TRBJ1-2 | TRBV28 | ASSLQGWGYT
. | TRBJ2-3 | TRBV19 | ASSIGASGRGSTDTQY
TRBD1 | TRBJ1-2 | TRBV27 | ASSISGGVIYGYT
. | TRBJ1-4 | TRBV28 | ASSYYGGTSEKLF
. | TRBJ2-5 | TRBV2 | ASSSDQETQY
TRBD1 | TRBJ2-2 | TRBV2 | ASSESGQGSGELF
TRBD1 | TRBJ1-1 | TRBV5-8 | ASSFDRAYPNTEAF
. | TRBJ1-1 | TRBV15 | ATSRVVGRGGGEAF